This TCR beta chain was recovered during a study of early T cells in non-severe SARS-CoV-2 infection. Study details: Bulk RNA taken from unsorted whole blood was sequenced, leaving chains unpaired.

The library protocol tagged individual cDNA molecules with unique molecular identifiers. Using its own MiXCR run on the 5' RACE reads, TCRdb lists one record per CDR3 protein. The sample shows approximately 48,000 distinct CDR3 sequences, about a tenth of them seen only once. Trimming left V 0 bases short and J 0 bases short, with 15 bases between. The CDR3 is 19 amino acids. The V gene's germline CDR1 is LGHNA and CDR2 YSLEER. The material sequenced was whole blood. The TCR sequence derives from an adult who was a healthcare worker with PCR-confirmed SARS-CoV-2 infection or an uninfected control (not recorded which). The rearrangement uses TRBV4-3 and TRBJ2-6, with D tentatively TRBD1 (6 bases). The CDR3 loop reads CASSQDLYREFSGANVLTF. The CDR3 DNA reads TGCGCCAGCAGCCAAGATCTTTACAGGGAGTTCTCTGGGGCCAACGTCCTGACTTTC.